This is a list of T cell receptor beta chains from one sample in a study of T cells expressing NK-cell markers. TCRdb reprocessed the 5' RACE reads and keeps a single row for each CDR3 protein, giving no DNA. In all, the sample yields some 410,000 distinct CDR3 sequences. The material sequenced was blood T cells: a sorted CD56 or NKG2C T cell subset, CD4+ or CD8+ T cells, or bulk PBMC T cells (not recorded which). The source is a woman aged 18-70 years in good health. CDR3s include the opening cysteine and the closing phenylalanine or tryptophan. Fields, in order: J gene, V gene, CDR3 protein.

j_gene: TRBJ2-2; v_gene: TRBV2; CDR3aa: CASTPGTRNTGELFF
j_gene: TRBJ2-1; v_gene: TRBV4-3; CDR3aa: CASSQIGGSSYNEQFF
j_gene: TRBJ2-1; v_gene: TRBV7-9; CDR3aa: CASSSRGSTSYNEQFF
j_gene: TRBJ2-7; v_gene: TRBV12-3/TRBV12-4; CDR3aa: CASSFGTEYEQYF
j_gene: TRBJ2-1; v_gene: TRBV11-2; CDR3aa: CASSLVLANEQFF
j_gene: TRBJ2-1; v_gene: TRBV12-3/TRBV12-4; CDR3aa: CASSTSGGYNEQFF
j_gene: TRBJ1-5; v_gene: TRBV27; CDR3aa: CASSPGVLGMGQPQHF
j_gene: TRBJ2-1; v_gene: TRBV15; CDR3aa: CATSRDRHGRIPRSYNEQFF
j_gene: TRBJ1-1; v_gene: TRBV4-3; CDR3aa: CASSQGAGGWTEAFF
j_gene: TRBJ2-5; v_gene: TRBV7-3; CDR3aa: CASSPGFSGIQETQYF
j_gene: TRBJ2-1; v_gene: TRBV7-9; CDR3aa: CASSLSVLYNEQFF
j_gene: TRBJ1-2; v_gene: TRBV7-2; CDR3aa: CASSLEGGNYGYTF
j_gene: TRBJ1-4; v_gene: TRBV20-1; CDR3aa: CSAGGARHTEKLFF
j_gene: TRBJ1-4; v_gene: TRBV28; CDR3aa: CASSLGGSGVGEKLFF
j_gene: TRBJ2-3; v_gene: TRBV5-1; CDR3aa: CASSSGPGEPQYF
j_gene: TRBJ2-3; v_gene: TRBV4-3; CDR3aa: CASSQDLVGLAGSTDTQYF
j_gene: TRBJ2-1; v_gene: TRBV4-2; CDR3aa: CASSQSQLGLAGLNEQFF
j_gene: TRBJ2-3; v_gene: TRBV20-1; CDR3aa: CSARDVGVQRYF
j_gene: TRBJ2-5; v_gene: TRBV7-2; CDR3aa: CASGYRGPQETQYF
j_gene: TRBJ1-1; v_gene: TRBV11-1; CDR3aa: CASSSRTGEAFF
j_gene: TRBJ1-4; v_gene: TRBV2; CDR3aa: CASSPFQSSGEKLFF
j_gene: TRBJ1-5; v_gene: TRBV27; CDR3aa: CASSGQGFQPQHF
j_gene: TRBJ2-3; v_gene: TRBV6-1; CDR3aa: CASSQGGGPADTQYF
j_gene: TRBJ2-2; v_gene: TRBV19; CDR3aa: CASSSPGTPAGELFF
j_gene: TRBJ1-4; v_gene: TRBV3-1; CDR3aa: CASSLILDGEKLFF
j_gene: TRBJ2-3; v_gene: TRBV20-1; CDR3aa: CSALIQGGTDTQYF
j_gene: TRBJ1-1; v_gene: TRBV12-3/TRBV12-4; CDR3aa: CASKRGFYGNTEAFF
j_gene: TRBJ2-1; v_gene: TRBV15; CDR3aa: CATSREVVSSYNEQFF
j_gene: TRBJ2-1; v_gene: TRBV19; CDR3aa: CASSIGLADEQFF
j_gene: TRBJ1-3; v_gene: TRBV29-1; CDR3aa: CSVAAADTIYF
j_gene: TRBJ2-1; v_gene: TRBV29-1; CDR3aa: CSVWGGFSYNEQFF
j_gene: TRBJ2-7; v_gene: TRBV7-2; CDR3aa: CASSLRTSIQEQYF
j_gene: TRBJ1-6; v_gene: TRBV20-1; CDR3aa: CSARGSGVGNSPLHF
j_gene: TRBJ1-5; v_gene: TRBV27; CDR3aa: CASSPTGSGNQPQHF
j_gene: TRBJ2-3; v_gene: TRBV2; CDR3aa: CASRSWGQSTDTQYF
j_gene: TRBJ2-7; v_gene: TRBV5-6; CDR3aa: CASSLGTGGPYYEQYF